A selection of T cell receptor beta chains follows, all from one sample in a study of blood T cells in healthy people across ages. MiXCR was run by TCRdb on the 5' RACE reads, yielding one entry per CDR3 protein. This repertoire shows some 850,000 distinct CDR3 sequences, roughly 24% found once; its top ten account for over 2.5%. These data also formed part of another study, on T cells of mothers and their children.

The sample taken for sequencing was blood. These receptor sequences come from a boy aged 5-17 years in good health. Both conserved end residues are part of each CDR3.

j_gene: TRBJ2-1
v_gene: TRBV27
CDR3aa: CASSDRDSYYNEQFF

j_gene: TRBJ2-3
v_gene: TRBV5-1
CDR3aa: CASSLGGEVVTQYF

j_gene: TRBJ1-4
v_gene: TRBV20-1
CDR3aa: CSARGGGDPANEKLFF

j_gene: .
v_gene: TRBV30
CDR3aa: CAWSPLGRNEQFF

j_gene: TRBJ2-1
v_gene: TRBV3-1
CDR3aa: CASSRGGKYEQFF

j_gene: TRBJ2-7
v_gene: TRBV19
CDR3aa: CASSIAPAKAYEQYF

j_gene: TRBJ2-5
v_gene: TRBV5-1
CDR3aa: CASSSVGSQETQYF

j_gene: TRBJ1-2
v_gene: TRBV6-5
CDR3aa: CASSYSGDLPGYTF

j_gene: TRBJ2-2
v_gene: TRBV11-2
CDR3aa: CATTYRELDTGELFF

j_gene: TRBJ2-3
v_gene: TRBV27
CDR3aa: CASSLSIAGGVDTQYF

j_gene: TRBJ1-4
v_gene: TRBV5-1
CDR3aa: CASSLDQGTNEKLFF

j_gene: TRBJ2-5
v_gene: TRBV20-1
CDR3aa: CSASSGASGEETQYF

j_gene: TRBJ1-2
v_gene: TRBV29-1
CDR3aa: CSVAGAGYTF

j_gene: TRBJ1-2
v_gene: TRBV6-6
CDR3aa: CASSPTGVDYGYTF

j_gene: TRBJ2-7
v_gene: TRBV3-1
CDR3aa: CASSQDGQREQYF

j_gene: TRBJ2-1
v_gene: TRBV11-2
CDR3aa: CASSLGGGGSYNEQFF

j_gene: TRBJ1-4
v_gene: TRBV11-2
CDR3aa: CASSLRGRANEKLFF

j_gene: TRBJ2-3
v_gene: TRBV3-1
CDR3aa: CASSQDILAGVGGDGTDTQYF

j_gene: TRBJ2-7
v_gene: TRBV2
CDR3aa: CASSGDRWVHEQYF

j_gene: TRBJ1-6
v_gene: TRBV12-3/TRBV12-4
CDR3aa: CASSGTQSSYNSPLHF

j_gene: TRBJ2-5
v_gene: TRBV12-5
CDR3aa: CASGLGLAVPKTQYF

j_gene: TRBJ1-2
v_gene: TRBV12-3/TRBV12-4
CDR3aa: CASSLDRAVYDYTF

j_gene: TRBJ1-1
v_gene: TRBV29-1
CDR3aa: CSVANLRGGSAFF

j_gene: .
v_gene: TRBV5-4
CDR3aa: CASSSPGATSNEQFF

j_gene: TRBJ1-4
v_gene: TRBV6-1
CDR3aa: CASSAAGGNEKLFF

j_gene: TRBJ2-5
v_gene: TRBV14
CDR3aa: CASSQDVLKTQYF

j_gene: TRBJ1-3
v_gene: TRBV9
CDR3aa: CASSYKGSGNTIYF

j_gene: TRBJ2-5
v_gene: TRBV6-1
CDR3aa: CATLAGGSPRETQYF

j_gene: TRBJ1-4
v_gene: TRBV6-6
CDR3aa: CASSYRNEKLFF

j_gene: TRBJ2-5
v_gene: TRBV19
CDR3aa: CASSMRWETQYF

j_gene: TRBJ1-4
v_gene: TRBV6-5
CDR3aa: CASSYAPGQLNEKLFF

j_gene: TRBJ2-3
v_gene: TRBV20-1
CDR3aa: CSARDSGTSGTDTQYF

j_gene: TRBJ1-5
v_gene: TRBV6-5
CDR3aa: CASKQNSNQPQHF

j_gene: TRBJ2-3
v_gene: TRBV12-3/TRBV12-4
CDR3aa: CASSFAAGGPSTDTQYF

j_gene: TRBJ2-3
v_gene: TRBV5-1
CDR3aa: CASSFRGSSTDTQYF

j_gene: TRBJ1-1
v_gene: TRBV4-2
CDR3aa: CASSQMGQGGTEAFF

j_gene: TRBJ2-7
v_gene: TRBV12-3/TRBV12-4
CDR3aa: CASRPPLGYEQHF

j_gene: TRBJ1-4
v_gene: TRBV15
CDR3aa: CATSPGTGHEKLFF

j_gene: TRBJ2-1
v_gene: TRBV29-1
CDR3aa: CSGLVGTSGALNEQFF

j_gene: TRBJ1-5
v_gene: TRBV7-9
CDR3aa: CASSLGTGQPQHF